Listed below are T cell receptor beta chains from one sample, sequenced in a study of blood T cells in healthy people across ages. Each CDR3 protein gets one entry after TCRdb re-called the 5' RACE reads with MiXCR. The sample consists of 850,000 to 1,100,000 distinct CDR3 sequences, more than 30% of them appearing once. Sequencing input: blood. Every receptor here comes from a young man in good health. Each CDR3 is given without its conserved first and last residue. Rows give clone size only sometimes, using once, few, many, or a class for an expanded clone.

v_call clone_size cdr3_aa
TRBV4-1 - AAGREFGYNEQY
TRBV6-1 once ASSSGTGAGGNTIY
TRBV6-1 few ASSPDRATYGYT
TRBV2 few ASSPRTSGSYEQY
TRBV12-3/TRBV12-4 - ASSYSGPLGETRY
TRBV4-3 few ASSQDTGSGINEQF
TRBV27 few ASSFKGVSGYT
TRBV27 few ASSLGHNSEQF
TRBV7-2 - ASSLDRGGFNEQF
TRBV7-2 few ASSLDLAGGTDTQY
TRBV7-2 - ASSLEFLGTGSTDTQY
TRBV2 - ASSEAGWGELF
TRBV12-3/TRBV12-4 - ASSRGGKSTDAQY
TRBV12-3/TRBV12-4 - VSSFGQGGNQPQH
TRBV12-3/TRBV12-4 few ASSVPGTNTEAF
TRBV3-1 - ASSQDVGLPDTQY
TRBV7-2 - ASSLGLARDEQF
TRBV9 - ASSVEGVGYT
TRBV7-2 few ASSLESASSETQY
TRBV15 few ATSEGGFSSYNEQY
TRBV24-1 - ATSAGGADQPQH
TRBV9 - ASSVGAQETQY
TRBV12-3/TRBV12-4 - ASSLARRRENTGELF
TRBV12-3/TRBV12-4 few ASSPPQGGSKNIQY
TRBV20-1 few SAGQNTEAF
TRBV9 - ASSADILETQF
TRBV12-3/TRBV12-4 - ASSLTGPGGGCT
TRBV29-1 - SVEGGPGETQY
TRBV5-1 many ASSPWTESSTDTQY
TRBV7-3 - ASSLKSGGYNEQF
TRBV10-3 - AITGAYGYT
TRBV28 - ASIPSGDLGNSPLH
TRBV27 few ASSLSMGYEQY
TRBV2 - ASRTLAGVSSYNEQF
TRBV4-2 many ASSRRLRTDTQY
TRBV29-1 few SMGFGGSSTDTQY
TRBV4-1 few ASSQDWGTQQETQY
TRBV6-1 - ASSATVFHGGANVLT
TRBV9 few ASTEVANTGELF
TRBV6-6 - ASSPKFMSTEAF
TRBV7-9 - ASSLQGKENEQF
TRBV7-6 - ASSLEASIQPQH
TRBV6-5 - ASSWAGDRGRTDTQY
TRBV19 few ASSTVAGDSYEQY
TRBV6-2/TRBV6-3 - ASRVRTADGELF
TRBV4-1 - ASSQNIVASQSTDTQY